Shown below are 28 T cell receptor beta chains from a single sample sequenced in a study of CD8+CD57+ T cells in acquired aplastic anemia. Flow cytometry had shown expanded CD8+CD57+ cells in the patients chosen for sequencing. Genomic DNA constituted the template upon which TCR beta VDJ and CDR3 profiling was performed. TCRdb reprocessed the reads with MiXCR, giving one entry per CDR3 protein. Of some 170,000 distinct CDR3 sequences listed, under 55% are singletons. Sequencing was done on a sample of sorted CD4+, CD8+, or CD8+CD57+ T cells (not recorded which) from PBMCs. The receptors were sampled from a human donor with aplastic anemia.

The rearrangement joins TRBV24-1 to TRBJ1-2, with 7 bases fitting TRBD1. The CDR3 has 16 residues. V lost 3 bases to trimming and J lost 0 bases; unmatched junction nucleotides: 6. Germline lookup yields CDR1 KGHDR and CDR2 SFDVKD. CDR3 coding DNA: TGTGCCACCAGTGATGCGCCTACAGGGGCTAACTATGGCTACACCTTC. The encoded protein is CATSDAPTGANYGYTF.

This clonotype was counted at least ten times. V and J are TRBV6-6 and TRBJ1-1; unclear D gene. The CDR3 loop spans 12 amino acids. V lost 10 bases and J 3 bases, leaving 12 bases between the germline ends. CDR1 MNHNY and CDR2 SVGAGI come from the germline V gene (reference sequence). This CDR3 reads CATSSSDTEAFF. Here the CDR3 DNA reads TGTGCCACCTCCTCTTCAGACACTGAAGCTTTCTTT.

The chain is built from TRBV7-8 and TRBJ2-3, with 10 bases aligning to TRBD2. CDR1 and CDR2 from the germline V gene are SGHVS and FQNEAQ. V dropped 5 bases and J dropped 1; count of bases not matched to a gene: 9. The CDR3 consists of 17 residues. This chain's CDR3 is CASSVLAGTSGTDTQYF. CDR3 nucleotide sequence: TGTGCCAGCAGCGTCCTGGCGGGGACTAGCGGCACAGATACGCAGTATTTT.

The J gene is TRBJ2-5, the V gene TRBV4-2, with 10 positions matching TRBD2. Germline loops: CDR1 LGHNA, CDR2 YNFKEQ. CDR3 length: 16 amino acids. The J segment lost 5 bases and the V segment lost 0 bases, leaving 6 bases of the junction unmatched. The CDR3 sequence: CASSQDPSGGVETQYF. CDR3 nucleotide sequence: TGTGCCAGCAGCCAAGATCCAAGCGGGGGGGTGGAGACCCAGTACTTC.

The chain has TRBV2 and TRBJ2-6; maybe TRBD2 (6 bases). Per the germline V gene, CDR1 is SNHLY and CDR2 is FYNNEI. CDR3 length: 14 amino acids. V was shortened by 8 bases and J by 1 base, with 9 bases between the two germline ends. CDR3 residues: CASGGVSGANVLTF. CDR3 nucleotides: TGTGCCAGCGGAGGGGTTTCTGGGGCCAACGTCCTGACTTTC.

The V gene is TRBV25-1, the J gene TRBJ1-1; weak D call: TRBD1 (5 bases). V gave up 8 bases and J gave up 8 bases, with 18 bases separating them. This CDR3 spans 13 amino acids. CDR1 MGHDK and CDR2 SYGVNS come from the germline V gene. The CDR3 bases are TGTGCCAGCGGGGGAATAGCGTCAGGGGAAGCTTTCTTT. Translated: CASGGIASGEAFF.

This clonotype came up a few times. This chain joins TRBV27 and TRBJ2-3, with unresolved D. The CDR3 is 16 amino acids. CDR1 MNHEY and CDR2 SMNVEV come from the germline V gene (reference sequence). Trimming took 5 bases from V and 2 from J, leaving 17 bases between them. CDR3 region: CASSTFDFTHTDTQYF. In DNA form, the CDR3 reads TGTGCCAGCAGTACATTCGACTTTACCCACACAGATACGCAGTATTTT.

The table lists this clonotype with a few counts. The CDR3 region is CSVSDSGVLGSYEQYF. The CDR3 nucleotides read TGCAGCGTTTCGGACAGCGGAGTTTTAGGCTCCTACGAGCAGTACTTC. The chain carries TRBV29-1 and TRBJ2-7; D possibly corresponds to TRBD1 (6 bases). Trimming cost V 5 bases and J 0 bases, with 20 bases left between them. The germline V gene has CDR1 SQVTM and CDR2 ANQGSEA. This CDR3 is 16 amino acids long.

This clonotype has a handful of counts. V and J are TRBV19 and TRBJ1-3; D not certain. The CDR3 sequence is 13 residues long. Trimming shortened V by 5 bases and J by 2 bases, and 7 bases separated the two germline ends. Germline CDR1 LNHDA, CDR2 SQIVND (reference sequence). The CDR3 loop is CASSRLPGNTIYF. DNA for the CDR3: TGTGCCAGTAGTCGCCTGCCTGGAAACACCATATATTTT.

The chain has TRBV2 and TRBJ2-1, with D perhaps matching TRBD2 (5 bases). Per germline, CDR1 SNHLY and CDR2 FYNNEI. This CDR3 is built from 14 residues. V was clipped by 6 bases and J by 4 bases, with 13 bases between them. CDR3 amino acids: CASRKRTLYNEQFF. CDR3 sequence (DNA): TGTGCCAGCAGAAAGCGGACGCTTTACAATGAGCAGTTCTTC.

About this clonotype itself: A much larger clone is a single base away; this may be a read error. The chain combines TRBV10-2 with TRBJ1-1, with a tentative D call TRBD1 (6 bases). The length of the CDR3 is 14 residues. Germline V lookup: CDR1 WSHSY, CDR2 SAAADI. CDR3 nucleotide sequence: TGCGCCAGCAGTGAGCAGGGCGGGGGCACTGAAGTTTTCTTT. The encoded protein is CASSEQGGGTEVFF.

This clonotype came up many times. The chain links TRBV5-1 to TRBJ2-5; D is undetermined. Trimming removed 3 bases at V and 2 bases at J, with 5 bases between. Germline V CDR1 and CDR2: SGHRS, YFSETQ. This CDR3 has 12 amino acids. Here the CDR3 DNA reads TGCGCCAGCAGCTACGTTCAAGAGACCCAGTACTTC. Translating it yields CASSYVQETQYF.

V usage is TRBV29-1 and J usage is TRBJ2-1; 7 positions agree with TRBD1. The germline gives CDR1 SQVTM, CDR2 ANQGSEA. The CDR3 runs 12 residues. The V and J ends lost 6 bases and 9 bases, in that order; junction bases with no gene match: 8. The CDR3 bases are TGCAGCGTCCGGCTAGGGGGCGGTGAGCAGTTCTTC. As protein: CSVRLGGGEQFF.

The chain carries TRBV11-1 and TRBJ2-7; 9 bases fit TRBD2. The DNA end lines up better with TRBJ2-1; the J call may be wrong. Germline-derived CDR1 and CDR2 are SGHAT and FQDESV (reference sequence). The CDR3 consists of 14 residues. The CDR3 bases are TGTGCCAGCAGCTTCCGACTAGCGGACAATGAGCAGTTCTTC. This gives the protein CASSFRLADNEQFF.

This clonotype was seen only a few times. The gene calls are TRBV19 and TRBJ2-1; TRBD2 matches 11 bases. V shed 6 bases and J 5 bases; nucleotides not matched to a gene: 3. This CDR3 is 14 amino acids long. Germline-derived CDR1 and CDR2 are LNHDA and SQIVND (reference sequence). In DNA, the CDR3 is TGTGCCAGTAGGGCACTAGCGGGGGACAATGAGCAGTTCTTC. It encodes CASRALAGDNEQFF.

This CDR3 reads CATSPEEQDRSPLHF. The DNA for the CDR3 is TGTGCCACCAGCCCCGAGGAACAGGACCGATCACCCCTCCACTTT. The chain is built from TRBV15 and TRBJ1-6; D perhaps matches TRBD1 (5 bases). Germline-derived CDR1 and CDR2 are LNHNV and YYDKDF (reference sequence). CDR3 length: 15 amino acids. Trimming took 5 bases from V and 10 from J, leaving 18 bases between them.

With respect to this clonotype: This may be a read error, as it is one base from a much larger clone. The genes are TRBV5-6 and TRBJ1-4; tentatively, D is TRBD1 (5 bases). Germline V lookup: CDR1 SGHDT, CDR2 YYEEEE. The CDR3 is 15 residues long. V lost 1 base and J lost 10, with 17 bases in between. Here the CDR3 reads CASSLFQGVAGKLFF. The CDR3 region has the DNA TGTGCCAGCAGCTTGTTCCAGGGTGTGGCTGGAAAACTGTTTTTT.

The chain couples TRBV9 to TRBJ2-1, with D unclear. The CDR3 spans 11 residues. V was shortened by 2 bases and J by 9 bases, with 6 bases between the two germline ends. CDR1 is SGDLS and CDR2 is YYNGEE in the germline V gene. CDR3 region: CASSVGREQFF. DNA for the CDR3: TGTGCCAGCAGCGTTGGCCGTGAGCAGTTCTTC. Filled out from reference TRBV9 and TRBJ2-1, the complete variable domain reads DSGVTQTPKHLITATGQRVTLRCSPRSGDLSVYWYQQSLDQGLQFLIQYYNGEERAKGNILERFSAQQFPDLHSELNLSSLELGDSALYFCASSVGREQFFGPGTRLTVL.

CDR3 coding DNA: TGCGCCAGCAGCATGGGACAGATGTATGCAGATACGCAGTATTTT. This gives the protein CASSMGQMYADTQYF. The rearrangement links TRBV5-1 to TRBJ2-3; 7 nucleotides match TRBD1. The CDR3 runs to 15 residues. In germline, CDR1 is SGHRS, CDR2 YFSETQ. The trim removed 4 bases at V and 4 bases at J, leaving 9 bases unmatched.

The chain recombines TRBV2 with TRBJ2-7; D possibly corresponds to TRBD1 (6 bases). Trimming took off 7 bases at V and 5 bases at J, with 21 bases between the two ends. The CDR3 is 15 residues long. Germline CDR1 reads SNHLY; CDR2 reads FYNNEI. This CDR3 is CASNRRGQGRDEQYF. The CDR3 DNA sequence: TGTGCCAGCAATAGAAGGGGTCAGGGGCGGGACGAGCAGTACTTC.

With regard to this clonotype: This may be a read error, as it is one base from a much larger clone. The CDR3 does not close with the conserved phenylalanine or tryptophan, likely indicating a read error. This chain connects TRBV2 to TRBJ2-3, with TRBD2 as a possible D gene (6 bases). The CDR3 has 14 amino acids. Germline CDR1 reads SNHLY; CDR2 reads FYNNEI. The V end was cut by 4 bases, the J end by 3 bases, with 11 bases between. The DNA for the CDR3 is TGTGCCAGCAGTGCCCGGGAGAGAACAGATACGCAGTATCTT. The encoded protein is CASSARERTDTQYL.

A remark on this clonotype: No conserved phenylalanine or tryptophan is present at the end of the CDR3, so a read error is the likely explanation. The chain couples TRBV2 to TRBJ1-1, with D perhaps matching TRBD1 (5 bases). This CDR3 region has 14 residues. The V end was cut by 4 bases, the J end by 4 bases, with 13 bases between. Per the germline V gene, CDR1 is SNHLY and CDR2 is FYNNEI. The CDR3 DNA follows: TGTGCCAGCAGTGGTACAGTGCAGGGCACTGAAGCTTTCCTT. This sequence encodes CASSGTVQGTEAFL.

The sample holds many counts of this clonotype. The genes are TRBV19 and TRBJ2-3; 14 nucleotides match TRBD2. CDR1 and CDR2 from the germline V gene are LNHDA and SQIVND (reference sequence). With 5 bases clipped from V and 1 base from J, the junction kept 11 bases outside the gene matches. This CDR3 contains 19 residues. This CDR3 is CASSGRTSGGLFGTDTQYF. The CDR3, as DNA: TGTGCCAGTAGTGGCAGGACTAGCGGGGGGCTCTTTGGCACAGATACGCAGTATTTT.

The chain has TRBV25-1 and TRBJ2-7; 8 bases agree with TRBD2. This CDR3 spans 16 amino acids. Germline values: CDR1 MGHDK, CDR2 SYGVNS. V dropped 1 base and J dropped 3; count of bases not matched to a gene: 8. The CDR3 region is CASSEFGLAGHYEQYF. The CDR3 coding sequence is TGTGCCAGCAGTGAATTCGGGCTAGCGGGCCACTACGAGCAGTACTTC.

In this sample, this clonotype turned up many times. The chain links TRBV14 to TRBJ2-2, with TRBD2 matching over 11 bases. V lost 1 base, J lost 5 bases, and 9 bases stayed unmatched. The CDR3 extends over 18 amino acids. CDR1 and CDR2 (germline): SGHDN, FVKESK. CDR3 residues: CASSQAPGLAVVTGELFF. The CDR3 coding sequence is TGTGCCAGCAGCCAAGCCCCGGGACTAGCGGTGGTAACCGGGGAGCTGTTTTTT.

This clonotype was picked up many times. Germline is not matched at one junction end, which may reflect a read error. This chain joins TRBV7-7 and TRBJ2-7; 8 bases line up with TRBD1. Germline-derived CDR1 and CDR2 are SSHAT and FNYEAQ (reference sequence). The CDR3 consists of 15 residues. The chain's CDR3 is CASSSDRGSSYEQYF. DNA for the CDR3: TGTGCTAGCAGCTCCGACAGGGGCTCCTCCTACGAGCAGTACTTC.

The chain uses TRBV5-1 and TRBJ1-2; D remains ambiguous. Germline V CDR1 and CDR2: SGHRS, YFSETQ. Trimming shortened V by 4 bases and J by 6 bases, and 13 bases separated the two germline ends. The CDR3 has 13 amino acids. For the CDR3, the DNA is TGCGCCAGCAGCGGCGCTGCACAAGATGGCTACACCTTC. Translated: CASSGAAQDGYTF.

Regarding this clonotype: Relative to the germline gene, one junction end is altered; a read error may explain this. The chain is built from TRBV3-1 and TRBJ1-4, with D uncertain. This CDR3 spans 15 amino acids. From germline, CDR1 is LGHDT and CDR2 YNNKEL (reference sequence). The DNA of the CDR3 is TGTGCCAGCAGCCCTCAGTTCTCATCTAATGAAGAACTGTTTTTT. This sequence encodes CASSPQFSSNEELFF. The complete variable domain, with remaining parts taken from reference TRBV3-1 and TRBJ1-4, reads DTAVSQTPKYLVTQMGNDKSIKCEQNLGHDTMYWYKQDSKKFLKIMFSYNNKELIINETVPNRFSPKSPDKAHLNLHINSLELGDSAVYFCASSPQFSSNEELFFGSGTQLSVL.